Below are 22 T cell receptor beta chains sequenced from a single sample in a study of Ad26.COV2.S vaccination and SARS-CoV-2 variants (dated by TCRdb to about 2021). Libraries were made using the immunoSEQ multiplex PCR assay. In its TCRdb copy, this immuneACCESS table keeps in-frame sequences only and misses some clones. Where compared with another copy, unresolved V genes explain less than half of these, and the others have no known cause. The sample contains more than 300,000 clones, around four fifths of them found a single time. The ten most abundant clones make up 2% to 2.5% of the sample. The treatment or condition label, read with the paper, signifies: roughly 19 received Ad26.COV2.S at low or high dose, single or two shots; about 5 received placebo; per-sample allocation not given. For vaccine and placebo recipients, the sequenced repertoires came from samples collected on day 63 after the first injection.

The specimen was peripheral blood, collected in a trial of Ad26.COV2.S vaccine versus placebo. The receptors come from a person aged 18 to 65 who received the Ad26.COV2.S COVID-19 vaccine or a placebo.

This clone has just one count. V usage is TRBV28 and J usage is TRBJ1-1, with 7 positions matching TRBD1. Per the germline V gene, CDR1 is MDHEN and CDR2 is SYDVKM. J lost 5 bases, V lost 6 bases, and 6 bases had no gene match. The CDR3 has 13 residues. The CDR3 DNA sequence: TGTGCCAGCAGACGACAGGGAGGAACTGAAGCTTTCTTT. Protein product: CASRRQGGTEAFF. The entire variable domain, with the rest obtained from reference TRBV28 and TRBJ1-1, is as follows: DVKVTQSSRYLVKRTGEKVFLECVQDMDHENMFWYRQDPGLGLRLIYFSYDVKMKEKGDIPEGYSVSREKKERFSLILESASTNQTSMYLCASRRQGGTEAFFGQGTRLTVV.

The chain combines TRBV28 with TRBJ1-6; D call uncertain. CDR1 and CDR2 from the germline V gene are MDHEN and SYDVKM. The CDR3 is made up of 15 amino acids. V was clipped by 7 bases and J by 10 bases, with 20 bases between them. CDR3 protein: CASTQRMGFLSPLHF. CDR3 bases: TGTGCCAGCACCCAAAGAATGGGTTTTCTATCACCCCTCCACTTT.

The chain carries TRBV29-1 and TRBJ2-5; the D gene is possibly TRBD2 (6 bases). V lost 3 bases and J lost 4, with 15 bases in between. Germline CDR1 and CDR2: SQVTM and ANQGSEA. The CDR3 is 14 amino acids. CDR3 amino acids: CSVELTRRGETQYF. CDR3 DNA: TGCAGCGTTGAGTTGACTCGGCGGGGAGAGACCCAGTACTTC. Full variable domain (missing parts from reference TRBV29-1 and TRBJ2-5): SAVISQKPSRDICQRGTSLTIQCQVDSQVTMMFWYRQQPGQSLTLIATANQGSEATYESGFVIDKFPISRPNLTFSTLTVSNMSPEDSSIYLCSVELTRRGETQYFGPGTRLLVL.

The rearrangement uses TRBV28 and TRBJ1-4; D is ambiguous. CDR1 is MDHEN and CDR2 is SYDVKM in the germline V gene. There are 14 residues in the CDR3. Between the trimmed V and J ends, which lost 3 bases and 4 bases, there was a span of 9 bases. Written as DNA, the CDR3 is TGTGCCAGCAGTTTGACGGCAGTTAATGAAAAACTGTTTTTT. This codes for CASSLTAVNEKLFF.

The CDR3 bases are TGTGCCAGCAGCCAACTCTTAAGCTCCTACAATGAGCAGTTCTTC. This translates into CASSQLLSSYNEQFF. The chain links TRBV3-1 (or the pseudogene TRBV3-2) to TRBJ2-1; D is unclear. CDR3 length: 15 residues. Trimming stripped 2 bases from V and 0 bases from J, with 8 bases between. Germline V gives CDR1 LGHDT, CDR2 YNNKEL (reference sequence).

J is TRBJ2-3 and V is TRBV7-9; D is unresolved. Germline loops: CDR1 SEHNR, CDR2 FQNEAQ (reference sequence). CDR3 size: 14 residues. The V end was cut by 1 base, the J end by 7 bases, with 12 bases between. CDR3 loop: CASSLDLSIYTQYF. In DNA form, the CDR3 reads TGTGCCAGCAGCTTAGACCTCTCGATATATACGCAGTATTTT.

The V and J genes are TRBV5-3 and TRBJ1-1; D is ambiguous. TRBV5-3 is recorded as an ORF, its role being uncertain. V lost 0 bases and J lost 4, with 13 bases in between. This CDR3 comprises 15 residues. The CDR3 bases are TGTGCCAGAAGCTTGGGACGGGAGGGTGGCACTGAAGCTTTCTTT. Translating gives CARSLGREGGTEAFF.

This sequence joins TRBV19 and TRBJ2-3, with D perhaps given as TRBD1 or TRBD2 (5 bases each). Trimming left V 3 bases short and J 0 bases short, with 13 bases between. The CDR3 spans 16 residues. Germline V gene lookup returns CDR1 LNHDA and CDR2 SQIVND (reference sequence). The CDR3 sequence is CASSIHSGTSTDTQYF. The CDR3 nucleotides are TGTGCCAGTAGTATCCATTCAGGGACGAGCACAGATACGCAGTATTTT.

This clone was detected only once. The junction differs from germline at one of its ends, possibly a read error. The CDR3 loop reads CASSFLRQPYGQYF. The CDR3 DNA is TGTGCCAGCAGTTTTTTGAGACAGCCCTACGGGCAGTACTTC. V gene TRBV27 combines with J gene TRBJ2-7; a weak D match, TRBD1 (5 bases). Germline-derived CDR1 and CDR2 are MNHEY and SMNVEV (reference sequence). The CDR3 is 14 amino acids.

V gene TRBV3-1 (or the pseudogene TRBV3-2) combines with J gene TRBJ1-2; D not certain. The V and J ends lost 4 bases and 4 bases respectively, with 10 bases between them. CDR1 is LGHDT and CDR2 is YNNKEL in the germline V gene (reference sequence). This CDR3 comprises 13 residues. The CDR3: CASSPDGSYGYTF. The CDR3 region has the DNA TGTGCCAGCAGCCCTGACGGATCCTATGGCTACACCTTC.

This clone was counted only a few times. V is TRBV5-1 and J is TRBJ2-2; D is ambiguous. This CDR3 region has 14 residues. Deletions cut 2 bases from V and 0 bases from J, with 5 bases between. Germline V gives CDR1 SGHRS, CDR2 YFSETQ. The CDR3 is CASSFGANTGELFF. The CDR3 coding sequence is TGCGCCAGCAGCTTTGGCGCGAACACCGGGGAGCTGTTTTTT.

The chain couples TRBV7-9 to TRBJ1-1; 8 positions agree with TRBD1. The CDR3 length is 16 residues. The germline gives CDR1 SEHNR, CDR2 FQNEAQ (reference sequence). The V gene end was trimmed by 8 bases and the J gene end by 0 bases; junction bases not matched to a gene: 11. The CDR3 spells CASASTGAEMNTEAFF. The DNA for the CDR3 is TGTGCCAGCGCCTCGACAGGGGCTGAGATGAACACTGAAGCTTTCTTT.

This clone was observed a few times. The CDR3 loop reads CASSTTYPARGKNTEAFF. DNA for the CDR3: TGTGCCAGCAGTACTACCTATCCGGCGAGGGGGAAGAACACTGAAGCTTTCTTT. The chain couples TRBV27 to TRBJ1-1; D possibly corresponds to TRBD1 (6 bases). CDR3 length: 18 amino acids. Germline V gene sequence: CDR1 MNHEY, CDR2 SMNVEV (reference sequence). Deletions cut 5 bases from V and 1 base from J, with 23 bases between.

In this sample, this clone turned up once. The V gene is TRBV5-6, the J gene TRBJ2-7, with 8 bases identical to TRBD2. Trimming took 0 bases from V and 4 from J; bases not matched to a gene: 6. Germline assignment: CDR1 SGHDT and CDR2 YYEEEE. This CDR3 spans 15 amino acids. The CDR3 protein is CASSLGAGEIYEQYF. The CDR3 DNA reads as TGTGCCAGCAGCTTGGGAGCGGGGGAGATATACGAGCAGTACTTC.

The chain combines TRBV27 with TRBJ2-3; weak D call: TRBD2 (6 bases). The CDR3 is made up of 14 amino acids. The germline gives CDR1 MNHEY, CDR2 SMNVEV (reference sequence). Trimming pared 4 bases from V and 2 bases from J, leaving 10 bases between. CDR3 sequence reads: CASSSGLYTDTQYF. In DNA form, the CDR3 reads TGTGCCAGCAGTTCGGGACTCTACACAGATACGCAGTATTTT.

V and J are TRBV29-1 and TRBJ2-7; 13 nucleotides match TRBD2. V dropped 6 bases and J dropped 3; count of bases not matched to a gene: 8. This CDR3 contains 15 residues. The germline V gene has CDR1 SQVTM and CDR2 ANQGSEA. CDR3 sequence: CSVVGLAGTLYEQYF. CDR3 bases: TGCAGCGTCGTGGGACTAGCGGGGACCCTCTACGAGCAGTACTTC.

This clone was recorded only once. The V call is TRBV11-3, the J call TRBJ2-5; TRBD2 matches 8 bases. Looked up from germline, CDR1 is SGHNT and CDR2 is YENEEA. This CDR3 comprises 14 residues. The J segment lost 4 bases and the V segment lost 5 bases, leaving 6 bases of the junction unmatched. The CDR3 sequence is CASSPGRAVETQYF. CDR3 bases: TGTGCCAGCAGCCCCGGGAGGGCAGTAGAGACCCAGTACTTC.

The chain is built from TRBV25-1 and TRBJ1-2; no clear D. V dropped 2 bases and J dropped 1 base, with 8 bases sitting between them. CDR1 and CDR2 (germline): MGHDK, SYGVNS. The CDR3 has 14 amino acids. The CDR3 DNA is TGTGCCAGCAGTGAAATACCTTTTAACTATGGCTACACCTTC. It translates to CASSEIPFNYGYTF.

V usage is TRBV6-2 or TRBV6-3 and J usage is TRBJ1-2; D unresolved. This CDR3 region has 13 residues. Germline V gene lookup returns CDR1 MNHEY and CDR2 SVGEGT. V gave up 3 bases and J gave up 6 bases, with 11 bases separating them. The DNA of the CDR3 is TGTGCCAGCAGTTATAAGGGTGTGGATGGCTACACCTTC. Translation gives CASSYKGVDGYTF.

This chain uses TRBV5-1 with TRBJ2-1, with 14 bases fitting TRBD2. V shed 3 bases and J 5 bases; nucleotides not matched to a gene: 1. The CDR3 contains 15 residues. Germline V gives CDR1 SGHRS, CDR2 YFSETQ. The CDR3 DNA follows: TGCGCCAGCAGCTCGGGACTAGCGGGGGACAATGAGCAGTTCTTC. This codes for CASSSGLAGDNEQFF.

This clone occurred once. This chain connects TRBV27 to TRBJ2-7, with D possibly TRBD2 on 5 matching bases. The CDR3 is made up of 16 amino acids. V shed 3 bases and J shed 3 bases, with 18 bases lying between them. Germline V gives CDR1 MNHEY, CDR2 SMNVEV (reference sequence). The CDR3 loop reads CASSFTPGTGNYEQYF. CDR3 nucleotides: TGTGCCAGCAGTTTTACGCCCGGCACGGGAAACTACGAGCAGTACTTC.

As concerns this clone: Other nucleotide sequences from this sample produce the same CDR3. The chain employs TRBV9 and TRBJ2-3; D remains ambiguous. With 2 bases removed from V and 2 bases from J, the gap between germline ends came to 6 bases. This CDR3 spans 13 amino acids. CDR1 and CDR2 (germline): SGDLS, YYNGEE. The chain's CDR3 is CASSVGFTDTQYF. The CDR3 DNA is TGTGCCAGCAGCGTGGGCTTCACAGATACGCAGTATTTT. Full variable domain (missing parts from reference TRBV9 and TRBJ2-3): DSGVTQTPKHLITATGQRVTLRCSPRSGDLSVYWYQQSLDQGLQFLIQYYNGEERAKGNILERFSAQQFPDLHSELNLSSLELGDSALYFCASSVGFTDTQYFGPGTRLTVL.